These 9 T cell receptor beta chains share one sample of origin, sequenced in a study of blood T cell repertoires in COVID-19. Sequenced by immunoSEQ multiplex PCR; TCRdb stores in-frame clones only, minus some. In the table there are under 200,000 clones, approximately 91% of which are singletons. The sequenced sample consisted of peripheral blood. These receptors originate from a young man with acute or convalescent COVID-19.

The table lists this clone with a count of one. The genes are TRBV24-1 and TRBJ2-3; no clear D. V was pared by 7 bases and J by 3 bases, with 10 bases between. Germline CDR1 is KGHDR and CDR2 is SFDVKD. This CDR3 has 13 residues. CDR3: CATRHNSTDTQYF. CDR3 in DNA: TGTGCCACCAGGCACAATTCTACAGATACGCAGTATTTT.

The genes are TRBV3-1 (or the pseudogene TRBV3-2) and TRBJ2-7, with 7 bases lining up with TRBD1. There are 15 residues in the CDR3. The V gene's germline CDR1 is LGHDT and CDR2 YNNKEL (reference sequence). J gave up 7 bases and V 1 base, and 10 bases lay outside the gene matches. In DNA form, the CDR3 reads TGTGCCAGCAGCCAAGTAGGGACAGCCAGGGCAGAGCAGTACTTC. Its translation is CASSQVGTARAEQYF.

This clone was observed a single time. This rearrangement joins TRBV9 to TRBJ1-1, with 8 nucleotides matching TRBD1. V shed 2 bases, J shed 4 bases, and the junction held 13 bases outside the gene matches. Germline loops: CDR1 SGDLS, CDR2 YYNGEE. The CDR3 is made up of 17 amino acids. The CDR3 bases are TGTGCCAGCAGCGTCGGACAGGGCCATCTGGGGGGCACTGAAGCTTTCTTT. It specifies CASSVGQGHLGGTEAFF.

The chain recombines TRBV5-6 with TRBJ1-1; unclear D gene. Trimming took 0 bases from V and 5 from J, leaving 11 bases between them. Germline V lookup: CDR1 SGHDT, CDR2 YYEEEE. The CDR3 runs 14 residues. CDR3 DNA sequence: TGTGCCAGCAGCTTGGCCGCCGGAGTAACTGAAGCTTTCTTT. It specifies CASSLAAGVTEAFF. Based on the CDR3 plus reference TRBV5-6 and TRBJ1-1, the full variable domain is DAGVTQSPTHLIKTRGQQVTLRCSPKSGHDTVSWYQQALGQGPQFIFQYYEEEERQRGNFPDRFSGHQFPNYSSELNVNALLLGDSALYLCASSLAAGVTEAFFGQGTRLTVV.

The chain joins TRBV29-1 to TRBJ1-1, with 9 bases lining up with TRBD1. CDR3 size: 13 residues. Per germline, CDR1 SQVTM and CDR2 ANQGSEA. Trimming cost V 7 bases and J 5 bases; bases outside gene matches: 8. As DNA, the CDR3 is TGCAGCGCCTCCGAGGACAGGGGAACTGAAGCTTTCTTT. This sequence encodes CSASEDRGTEAFF.

This clone was recorded once. CDR3: CASSQDRAYEQYF. The DNA of the CDR3 is TGTGCCAGCAGCCAAGATCGGGCCTACGAGCAGTACTTC. The chain couples TRBV4-2 to TRBJ2-7; D is undetermined. The germline gives CDR1 LGHNA, CDR2 YNFKEQ. The V end lost 0 bases, the J end lost 2 bases, and 5 bases lay between the germline ends. There are 13 residues in the CDR3.

The rearrangement uses TRBV18 and TRBJ2-1, with D unclear. The length of the CDR3 is 13 residues. With 3 bases removed from V and 2 bases from J, the gap between germline ends came to 5 bases. The V gene's germline CDR1 is KGHSH and CDR2 LQKENI. CDR3 sequence reads: CASSPSTYNEQFF. The CDR3 nucleotides are TGTGCCAGCTCACCTAGTACCTACAATGAGCAGTTCTTC.

The J gene is TRBJ1-1, the V gene TRBV19; the D gene is possibly TRBD1 (6 bases). Trimming left V 3 bases short and J 10 bases short, with 12 bases between. This CDR3 is 12 amino acids long. Per the germline V gene, CDR1 is LNHDA and CDR2 is SQIVND (reference sequence). The CDR3 DNA follows: TGTGCCAGTAGTATCGACAGGTTTTCAGCTTTCTTT. Translation gives CASSIDRFSAFF.

The genes are TRBV6-5 and TRBJ1-6; D gene uncertain. This CDR3 contains 15 residues. CDR1 and CDR2 from the germline V gene are MNHEY and SVGAGI. The V and J ends lost 0 bases and 6 bases respectively, with 9 bases between them. This CDR3 reads CASSYSPGLNSPLHF. The CDR3 DNA is TGTGCCAGCAGTTACTCGCCAGGCCTTAATTCACCCCTCCACTTT.